Following are 18 T cell receptor beta chains from one sample sequenced in a study of blood T cell repertoires in COVID-19. This table comes from immunoSEQ multiplex PCR, and its TCRdb copy is limited to in-frame clones, with some not included. The table has tens of thousands of clones, roughly four fifths seen once; the top ten hold around 14%. Sequencing used peripheral blood. Source of these receptors: a human donor with acute or convalescent COVID-19. The donor label of this sample is uncertain.

This chain links TRBV6-5 with TRBJ2-5; D gene ambiguous. This CDR3 spans 13 amino acids. V was trimmed by 2 bases and J by 5 bases, leaving 9 bases between them. Germline V CDR1 and CDR2: MNHEY, SVGAGI. CDR3 protein: CASSYQLSETQYF. The CDR3 coding sequence is TGTGCCAGCAGTTACCAACTTAGCGAGACCCAGTACTTC.

The chain recombines TRBV3-1 (or the pseudogene TRBV3-2) with TRBJ2-7, with 9 nucleotides matching TRBD1. V lost 3 bases to trimming and J lost 6 bases; unmatched junction nucleotides: 3. This CDR3 spans 13 amino acids. Germline assignment: CDR1 LGHDT and CDR2 YNNKEL (reference sequence). Here the CDR3 DNA reads TGTGCCAGCAGCCAGGGACAGGGACGCGAGCAGTACTTC. Amino acids: CASSQGQGREQYF.

This chain uses TRBV6-2 or TRBV6-3 with TRBJ1-5; a weak D match, TRBD1 (6 bases). Germline-derived CDR1 and CDR2 are MNHEY and SVGEGT. V lost 2 bases, J lost 7 bases, and 9 bases lay in between. The CDR3 is 13 residues long. The CDR3 DNA sequence: TGTGCCAGCAGTTACGAGGGGGTCCAGCCCCAGCATTTT. This encodes CASSYEGVQPQHF.

The genes are TRBV5-1 and TRBJ2-7, with 9 bases identical to TRBD2. After removal of 0 bases from V and 0 bases from J, the junction contained 4 bases not matched to a gene. Germline-derived CDR1 and CDR2 are SGHRS and YFSETQ. This CDR3 contains 16 residues. CDR3 bases: TGCGCCAGCAGCTTGGTTCTAGCGGGACCCTCCTACGAGCAGTACTTC. Translated: CASSLVLAGPSYEQYF.

The chain carries TRBV12-5 and TRBJ2-1; tentatively, D is TRBD2 (7 bases). Trimming removed 10 bases at V and 5 bases at J, with 30 bases between. CDR1 and CDR2 from the germline V gene are LGHNT and FRNRAP. CDR3 size: 18 residues. CDR3 protein: CAKVQGGGVSNRNNEQFF. The CDR3, as DNA: TGTGCTAAGGTTCAGGGAGGGGGGGTCTCCAACAGGAACAATGAGCAGTTCTTC.

V usage is TRBV14 and J usage is TRBJ1-2; 8 nucleotides line up with TRBD1. Trimming removed 6 bases from V and 8 bases from J; junction bases left unmatched: 5. CDR3 length: 12 amino acids. CDR1 is SGHDN and CDR2 is FVKESK in the germline V gene. The CDR3 loop is CASSQQGGGYTF. CDR3 sequence (DNA): TGTGCCAGCAGTCAACAGGGGGGCGGCTACACCTTC.

The chain links TRBV10-3 to TRBJ1-2; the match to TRBD1 covers 10 bases. V lost 4 bases and J lost 8; bases outside the gene matches: 1. Germline CDR1 is ENHRY and CDR2 is SYGVKD. This CDR3 is built from 12 residues. CDR3 protein: CAISGDRGGYTF. CDR3 bases: TGTGCCATCAGTGGGGACAGGGGAGGCTACACCTTC.

In DNA, the CDR3 is TGTGCCACCAGTGAGGGACAGGGGGCGCGTAAGGTGTACTTC. This translates into CATSEGQGARKVYF. This rearrangement joins TRBV24-1 to TRBJ2-4; 12 bases agree with TRBD1. In germline, CDR1 is KGHDR, CDR2 SFDVKD. V lost 4 bases and J lost 15; bases outside the gene matches: 9. The CDR3 extends over 14 amino acids.

The genes are TRBV9 and TRBJ2-7, with 9 bases that match TRBD1. V lost 0 bases to trimming and J lost 3 bases; unmatched junction nucleotides: 16. CDR3 size: 19 residues. The germline gives CDR1 SGDLS, CDR2 YYNGEE. Here the CDR3 DNA reads TGTGCCAGCAGCGTAGGGACAGGGGACCGTAAACGGAACATCTACGAGCAGTACTTC. Its translation is CASSVGTGDRKRNIYEQYF.

The chain employs TRBV28 and TRBJ2-7, with D possibly being TRBD1 (7 bases). The CDR3 runs to 13 residues. Germline V gene data show CDR1 as MDHEN and CDR2 as SYDVKM. V was cut by 7 bases and J by 3 bases, with 13 bases left in between. The DNA of the CDR3 is TGTGCCAGCACAGGGGGGATAGGCTACGAGCAGTACTTC. This encodes CASTGGIGYEQYF. The whole variable domain, remainder taken from reference TRBV28 and TRBJ2-7, is DVKVTQSSRYLVKRTGEKVFLECVQDMDHENMFWYRQDPGLGLRLIYFSYDVKMKEKGDIPEGYSVSREKKERFSLILESASTNQTSMYLCASTGGIGYEQYFGPGTRLTVT.

This chain uses TRBV13 with TRBJ1-5; D is unresolved. The CDR3 consists of 16 residues. Trimming took 4 bases from V and 2 from J, leaving 15 bases between them. Germline loops: CDR1 PRHDT, CDR2 FYEKMQ (reference sequence). CDR3 amino acids: CASSYGSGFGNQPQHF. CDR3 nucleotide sequence: TGTGCCAGCAGCTACGGATCAGGCTTCGGCAATCAGCCCCAGCATTTT.

In regard to this clone: The sample has other DNA sequences that encode this CDR3 too. This chain joins TRBV20-1 and TRBJ2-3, with 7 nucleotides matching TRBD2. This CDR3 has 14 residues. Germline lookup yields CDR1 DFQATT and CDR2 SNEGSKA (reference sequence). The trim removed 3 bases at V and 4 bases at J, leaving 7 bases unmatched. CDR3 bases: TGCAGTGCTAGTCGCGGTGGGGGGGCAGATACGCAGTATTTT. This encodes CSASRGGGADTQYF.

The CDR3 region is CASSLFGGGAEAFF. The CDR3 bases are TGCGCCAGCAGCTTGTTTGGAGGGGGCGCTGAAGCTTTCTTT. This chain uses TRBV5-1 with TRBJ1-1; 7 bases fit TRBD1. V lost 1 base, J lost 6 bases, and 6 bases stayed unmatched. Germline V gene lookup returns CDR1 SGHRS and CDR2 YFSETQ. This CDR3 spans 14 amino acids.

This clone was detected only once. The chain joins TRBV4-3 to TRBJ1-5; D may be TRBD1 (6 bases). V lost 0 bases and J 6 bases, leaving 12 bases between the germline ends. This CDR3 has 15 amino acids. The germline V gene has CDR1 LGHNA and CDR2 YSLEER. Here the CDR3 reads CASSQDGGPSQPQHF. The DNA for the CDR3 is TGCGCCAGCAGCCAAGATGGGGGCCCGTCTCAGCCCCAGCATTTT.

V usage is TRBV7-2 and J usage is TRBJ2-3; 9 bases align to TRBD2. V trimming: 5 bases; J trimming: 3 bases; junction bases outside the gene matches: 6. There are 15 residues in the CDR3. Germline V lookup: CDR1 SGHTA, CDR2 FQGNSA. The CDR3 sequence: CASSKAGGWTDTQYF. The CDR3 DNA reads as TGTGCCAGCAGCAAGGCGGGGGGGTGGACAGATACGCAGTATTTT.

The J gene is TRBJ2-1, the V gene TRBV9; 7 positions agree with TRBD1. This CDR3 has 16 residues. Germline V gene data show CDR1 as SGDLS and CDR2 as YYNGEE. Trimming removed 3 bases from V and 8 bases from J; junction bases left unmatched: 14. In DNA form, the CDR3 reads TGTGCCAGCAGCGACTACCGGGACAGCGTGGGCGATGAGCAGTTCTTC. It encodes CASSDYRDSVGDEQFF.

This clone was found once. J is TRBJ1-2 and V is TRBV2; 7 nucleotides align to TRBD1. Germline CDR1 reads SNHLY; CDR2 reads FYNNEI. This CDR3 has 13 residues. Trimming cost V 4 bases and J 4 bases; bases outside gene matches: 3. Here the CDR3 DNA reads TGTGCCAGCAGTGGGGACAGCCTCTATGGCTACACCTTC. Its translation: CASSGDSLYGYTF.

This chain uses TRBV4-2 with TRBJ2-3; 11 bases agree with TRBD2. CDR3 length: 14 amino acids. With V trimmed by 8 bases and J by 3 bases, 4 bases remained unmatched. In germline, CDR1 is LGHNA, CDR2 YNFKEQ. CDR3 protein: CASSGLAATDTQYF. Written as DNA, the CDR3 is TGTGCCAGCTCGGGACTAGCGGCAACAGATACGCAGTATTTT.